This TCR beta chain derives from a study of blood T cell repertoires in COVID-19. This CDR3 contains 13 residues. V lost 4 bases to trimming and J lost 3 bases; unmatched junction nucleotides: 2. Germline lookup yields CDR1 LNHDA and CDR2 SQIVND (reference sequence). As originally analysed: Nucleated cell counts were estimated from reference gene primer amplification. The assay was immunoSEQ multiplex PCR, and TCRdb's table has in-frame clones only and misses some. V, J and clone size derive from that table, while D and trimming were established from the DNA sequence. The sample holds some 31,000 clones, roughly 89% seen once.

The receptor comes from a man between 65 and 80 years old with active COVID-19. Sample: peripheral blood. The J gene is TRBJ1-2, the V gene TRBV19, with 7 bases lining up with TRBD1. The CDR3 protein is CASSRDRYYGYTF. CDR3 DNA: TGTGCCAGTAGTAGGGACAGATACTATGGCTACACCTTC.